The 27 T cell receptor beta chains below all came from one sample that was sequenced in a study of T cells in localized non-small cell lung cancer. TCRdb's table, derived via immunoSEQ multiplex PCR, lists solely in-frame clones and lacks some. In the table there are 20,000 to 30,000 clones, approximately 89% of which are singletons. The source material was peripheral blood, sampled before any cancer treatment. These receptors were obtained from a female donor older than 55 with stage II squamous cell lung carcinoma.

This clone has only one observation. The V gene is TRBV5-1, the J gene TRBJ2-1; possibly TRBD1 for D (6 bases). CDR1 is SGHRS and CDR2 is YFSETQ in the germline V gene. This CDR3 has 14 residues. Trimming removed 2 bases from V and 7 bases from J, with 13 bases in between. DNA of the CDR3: TGCGCCAGCAGCTTCTCAGGGGCCGGGAATGAGCAGTTCTTC. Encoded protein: CASSFSGAGNEQFF.

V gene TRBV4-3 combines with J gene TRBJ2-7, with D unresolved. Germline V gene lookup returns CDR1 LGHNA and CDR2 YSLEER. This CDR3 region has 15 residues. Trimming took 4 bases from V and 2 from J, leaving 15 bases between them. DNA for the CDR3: TGCGCCAGCAGCCGAGACAATTACCCCACCTACGAGCAGTACTTC. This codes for CASSRDNYPTYEQYF.

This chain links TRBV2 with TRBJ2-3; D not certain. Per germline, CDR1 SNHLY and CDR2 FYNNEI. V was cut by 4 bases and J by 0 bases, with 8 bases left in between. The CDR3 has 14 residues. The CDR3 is CASSVGSSTDTQYF. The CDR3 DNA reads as TGTGCCAGCAGTGTCGGGTCTAGCACAGATACGCAGTATTTT.

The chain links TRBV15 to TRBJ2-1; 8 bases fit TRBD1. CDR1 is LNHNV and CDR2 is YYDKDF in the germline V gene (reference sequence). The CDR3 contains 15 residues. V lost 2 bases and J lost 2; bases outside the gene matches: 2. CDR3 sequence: CATSRRTGPYNEQFF. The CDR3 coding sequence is TGTGCCACCAGCAGAAGGACAGGGCCCTACAATGAGCAGTTCTTC. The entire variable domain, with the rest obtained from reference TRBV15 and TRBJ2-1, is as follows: DAMVIQNPRYQVTQFGKPVTLSCSQTLNHNVMYWYQQKSSQAPKLLFHYYDKDFNNEADTPDNFQSRRPNTSFCFLDIRSPGLGDTAMYLCATSRRTGPYNEQFFGPGTRLTVL.

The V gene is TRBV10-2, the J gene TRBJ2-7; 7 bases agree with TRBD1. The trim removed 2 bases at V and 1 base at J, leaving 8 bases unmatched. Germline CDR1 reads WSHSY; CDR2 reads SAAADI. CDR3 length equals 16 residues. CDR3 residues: CASSEGDSQPSYEQYF. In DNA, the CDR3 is TGCGCCAGCAGTGAGGGGGACAGTCAGCCATCCTACGAGCAGTACTTC.

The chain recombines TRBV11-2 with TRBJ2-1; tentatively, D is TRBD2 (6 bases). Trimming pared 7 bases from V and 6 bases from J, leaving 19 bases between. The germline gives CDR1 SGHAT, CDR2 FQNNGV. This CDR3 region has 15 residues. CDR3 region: CASTGRQRVSNEQFF. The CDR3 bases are TGTGCCAGCACCGGGCGCCAGCGGGTCTCCAATGAGCAGTTCTTC.

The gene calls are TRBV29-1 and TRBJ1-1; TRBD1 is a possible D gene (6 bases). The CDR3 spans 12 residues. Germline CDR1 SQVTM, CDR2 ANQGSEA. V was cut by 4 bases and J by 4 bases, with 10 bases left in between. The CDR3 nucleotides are TGCAGCGTTGTCAGGGGAGGCACTGAAGCTTTCTTT. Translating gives CSVVRGGTEAFF.

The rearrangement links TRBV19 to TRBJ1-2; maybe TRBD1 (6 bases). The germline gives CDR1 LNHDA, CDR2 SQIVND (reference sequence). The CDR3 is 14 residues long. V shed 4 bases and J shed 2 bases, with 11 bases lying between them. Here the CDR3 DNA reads TGTGCCAGTAGTACACCCGGACAGAACTATGGCTACACCTTC. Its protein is CASSTPGQNYGYTF.

Here the CDR3 reads CASSSRGGTTYNEQFF. DNA for the CDR3: TGCGCCAGCAGCTCCCGTGGCGGGACTACCTACAATGAGCAGTTCTTC. This chain uses TRBV5-1 with TRBJ2-1, with 7 positions matching TRBD2. Germline V gives CDR1 SGHRS, CDR2 YFSETQ. Losses at the gene ends were 3 bases for V and 2 bases for J; bases not matched to a gene: 8. The CDR3 sequence is 16 residues long.

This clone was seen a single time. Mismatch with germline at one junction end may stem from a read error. CDR3 in amino acids: CASSVDRLKAQYF. The CDR3 DNA is TGTGCCAGTAGTGTAGACAGGCTTAAGGCCCAGTACTTC. The gene calls are TRBV19 and TRBJ2-5, with D tentatively TRBD1 (6 bases). Germline assignment: CDR1 LNHDA and CDR2 SQIVND (reference sequence). The CDR3 loop spans 13 amino acids. Filled out from reference TRBV19 and TRBJ2-5, the complete variable domain reads DGGITQSPKYLFRKEGQNVTLSCEQNLNHDAMYWYRQDPGQGLRLIYYSQIVNDFQKGDIAEGYSVSREKKESFPLTVTSAQKNPTAFYLCASSVDRLKAQYFGPGTRLLVL.

CDR3 region: CASSLGTHMNTEAFF. CDR3 DNA sequence: TGTGCCAGCAGCTTAGGTACCCACATGAACACTGAAGCTTTCTTT. The chain recombines TRBV7-8 with TRBJ1-1; D not certain. CDR3 size: 15 residues. The V end lost 1 base, the J end lost 0 bases, and 9 bases lay between the germline ends. In germline, CDR1 is SGHVS, CDR2 FQNEAQ.

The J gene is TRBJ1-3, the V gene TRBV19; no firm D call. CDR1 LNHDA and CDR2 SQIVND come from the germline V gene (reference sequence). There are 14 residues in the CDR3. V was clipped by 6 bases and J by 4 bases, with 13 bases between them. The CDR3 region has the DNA TGTGCCAGTAGGGTCGGGCAGTACGGAAACACCATATATTTT. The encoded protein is CASRVGQYGNTIYF.

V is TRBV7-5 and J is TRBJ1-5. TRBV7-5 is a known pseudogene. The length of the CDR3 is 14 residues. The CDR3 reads CASSPPTGEVTQHF. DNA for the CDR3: TGTGCCAGCAGCCCACCAACGGGTGAGGTGACCCAGCATTTT.

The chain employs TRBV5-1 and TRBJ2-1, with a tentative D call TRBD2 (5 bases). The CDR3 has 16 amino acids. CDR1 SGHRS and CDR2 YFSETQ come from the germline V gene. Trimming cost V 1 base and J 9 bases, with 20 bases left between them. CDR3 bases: TGCGCCAGCAGCTTGATGTCCCCCGCCGGGGAGTCTGAGCAGTTCTTC. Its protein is CASSLMSPAGESEQFF. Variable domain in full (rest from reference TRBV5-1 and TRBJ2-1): KAGVTQTPRYLIKTRGQQVTLSCSPISGHRSVSWYQQTPGQGLQFLFEYFSETQRNKGNFPGRFSGRQFSNSRSEMNVSTLELGDSALYLCASSLMSPAGESEQFFGPGTRLTVL.

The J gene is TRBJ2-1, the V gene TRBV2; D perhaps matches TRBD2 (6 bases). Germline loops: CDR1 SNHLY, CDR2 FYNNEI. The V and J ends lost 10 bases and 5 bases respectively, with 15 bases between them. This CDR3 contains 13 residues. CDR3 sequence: CATSGDRDNEQFF. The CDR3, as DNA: TGTGCCACCTCGGGGGATCGAGACAATGAGCAGTTCTTC.

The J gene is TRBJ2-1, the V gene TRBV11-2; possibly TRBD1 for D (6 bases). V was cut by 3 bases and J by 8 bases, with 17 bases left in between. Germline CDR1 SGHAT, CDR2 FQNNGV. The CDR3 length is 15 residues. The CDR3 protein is CASSFRLAPGDEQFF. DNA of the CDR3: TGTGCCAGCAGCTTTCGGCTAGCCCCAGGGGATGAGCAGTTCTTC.

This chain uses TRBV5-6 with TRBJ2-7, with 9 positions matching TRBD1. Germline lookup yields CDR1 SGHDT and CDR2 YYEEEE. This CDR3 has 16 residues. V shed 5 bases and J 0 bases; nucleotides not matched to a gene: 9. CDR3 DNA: TGTGCCAGCAGATTTGAGGGGACAGGGAGCTCCTACGAGCAGTACTTC. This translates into CASRFEGTGSSYEQYF.

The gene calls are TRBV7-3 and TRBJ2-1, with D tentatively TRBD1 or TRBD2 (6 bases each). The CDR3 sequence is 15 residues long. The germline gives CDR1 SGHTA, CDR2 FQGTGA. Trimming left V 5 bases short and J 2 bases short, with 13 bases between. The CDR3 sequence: CASSPGAGPYNEQFF. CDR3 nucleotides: TGTGCCAGCAGCCCAGGGGCGGGACCCTACAATGAGCAGTTCTTC.

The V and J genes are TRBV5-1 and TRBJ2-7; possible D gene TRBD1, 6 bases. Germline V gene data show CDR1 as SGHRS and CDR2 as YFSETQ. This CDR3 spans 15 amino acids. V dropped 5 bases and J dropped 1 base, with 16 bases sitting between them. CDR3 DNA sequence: TGCGCCAGCAGGTCTCCAGGGGCGCCGTCCTACGAGCAGTACTTC. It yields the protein CASRSPGAPSYEQYF.

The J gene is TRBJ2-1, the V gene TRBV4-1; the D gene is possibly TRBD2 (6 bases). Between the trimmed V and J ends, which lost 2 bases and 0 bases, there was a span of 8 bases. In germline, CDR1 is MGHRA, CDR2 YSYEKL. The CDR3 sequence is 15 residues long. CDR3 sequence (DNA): TGCGCCAGCAGCCAACCGACTAGCTCCTACAATGAGCAGTTCTTC. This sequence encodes CASSQPTSSYNEQFF.

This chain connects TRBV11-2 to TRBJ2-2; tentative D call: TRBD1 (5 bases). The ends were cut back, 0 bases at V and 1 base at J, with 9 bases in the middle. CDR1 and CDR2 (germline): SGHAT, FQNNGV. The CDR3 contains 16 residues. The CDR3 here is CASSLDWGGNTGELFF. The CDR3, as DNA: TGTGCCAGCAGCTTAGATTGGGGCGGGAACACCGGGGAGCTGTTTTTT.

The CDR3 reads CASSPRQGNTEAFF. The CDR3 DNA follows: TGCGCCAGCAGCCCAAGACAGGGAAACACTGAAGCTTTCTTT. The chain combines TRBV4-3 with TRBJ1-1; 7 nucleotides align to TRBD1. The trim removed 4 bases at V and 2 bases at J, leaving 4 bases unmatched. The CDR3 sequence is 14 residues long. The germline gives CDR1 LGHNA, CDR2 YSLEER.

CDR3 bases: TGTGCCAGCTCCTTTGTGGGGGGAGTTACGCAGTATTTT. As protein: CASSFVGGVTQYF. The chain employs TRBV5-4 and TRBJ2-3, with D possibly being TRBD2 (6 bases). CDR3 size: 13 residues. Trimming shortened V by 7 bases and J by 8 bases, and 17 bases separated the two germline ends. CDR1 SGHNT and CDR2 YYREEE come from the germline V gene (reference sequence).

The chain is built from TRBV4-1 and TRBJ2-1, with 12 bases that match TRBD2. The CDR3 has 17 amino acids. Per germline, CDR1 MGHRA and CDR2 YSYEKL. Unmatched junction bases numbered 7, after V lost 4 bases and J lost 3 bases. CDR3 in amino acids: CASSPRLAGVGYNEQFF. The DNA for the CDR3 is TGCGCCAGCAGCCCCCGACTAGCGGGAGTGGGCTACAATGAGCAGTTCTTC.

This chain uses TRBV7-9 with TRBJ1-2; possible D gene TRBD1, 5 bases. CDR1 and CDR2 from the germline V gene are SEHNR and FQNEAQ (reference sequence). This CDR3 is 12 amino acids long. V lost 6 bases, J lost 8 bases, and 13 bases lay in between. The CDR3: CASRTGAGGYTF. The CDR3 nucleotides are TGTGCCAGCAGAACCGGGGCTGGCGGCTACACCTTC. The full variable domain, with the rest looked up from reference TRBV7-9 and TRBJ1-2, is DTGVSQNPRHKITKRGQNVTFRCDPISEHNRLYWYRQTLGQGPEFLTYFQNEAQLEKSRLLSDRFSAERPKGSFSTLEIQRTEQGDSAMYLCASRTGAGGYTFGSGTRLTVV.

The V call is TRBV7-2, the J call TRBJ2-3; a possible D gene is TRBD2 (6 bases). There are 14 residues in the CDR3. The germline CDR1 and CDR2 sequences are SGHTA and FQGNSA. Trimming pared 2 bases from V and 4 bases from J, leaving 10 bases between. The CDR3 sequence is CASSLWGGADTQYF. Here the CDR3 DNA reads TGTGCCAGCAGCTTATGGGGAGGCGCAGATACGCAGTATTTT. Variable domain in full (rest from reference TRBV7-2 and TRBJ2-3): GAGVSQSPSNKVTEKGKDVELRCDPISGHTALYWYRQSLGQGLEFLIYFQGNSAPDKSGLPSDRFSAERTGGSVSTLTIQRTQQEDSAVYLCASSLWGGADTQYFGPGTRLTVL.

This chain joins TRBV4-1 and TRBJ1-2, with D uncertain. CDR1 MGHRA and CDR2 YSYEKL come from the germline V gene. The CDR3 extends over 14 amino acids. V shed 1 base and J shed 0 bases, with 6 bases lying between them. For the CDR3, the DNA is TGCGCCAGCAGCCAAGGAAGGTCTAACTATGGCTACACCTTC. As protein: CASSQGRSNYGYTF.